The 26 T cell receptor beta chains below all came from one sample that was sequenced in a study of blood T cells in healthy people across ages. A J-beta primer mix and a sample-barcoded 5' primer were used in a second PCR of roughly 7 to 12 cycles. A single record per CDR3 protein comes from TCRdb applying MiXCR to the 5' RACE reads. The sample yields some 1.5 million distinct CDR3 sequences, 28% seen once. The sample comprised blood. The receptors come from a woman aged 25 to 39 in good health.

There are many counts of this clonotype. This sequence joins TRBV7-2 and TRBJ2-6; no firm D call. Germline assignment: CDR1 SGHTA and CDR2 FQGNSA. Trimming took 9 bases from V and 0 from J, leaving 6 bases between them. There are 13 residues in the CDR3. DNA of the CDR3: TGTGCCAGTTTCAGCTCTGGGGCCAACGTCCTGACTTTC. Amino acid sequence: CASFSSGANVLTF.

The chain combines TRBV12-3 or TRBV12-4 with TRBJ1-5, with TRBD1 identical over 8 bases. V dropped 7 bases and J dropped 4; count of bases not matched to a gene: 9. The CDR3 is 15 residues long. In nucleotides, the CDR3 is TGTGCCAGCAAAAAGGGACAGGTTGATAATCAGCCCCAGCATTTT. Amino acids: CASKKGQVDNQPQHF.

The rearrangement uses TRBV11-2 and TRBJ2-1; D gene uncertain. The CDR3 covers 15 residues. Germline assignment: CDR1 SGHAT and CDR2 FQNNGV. The V and J ends lost 5 bases and 2 bases respectively, with 13 bases between them. CDR3 coding DNA: TGTGCCAGCAGCCTTGACACACCAGCCTACAATGAGCAGTTCTTC. Amino acid sequence: CASSLDTPAYNEQFF.

The gene calls are TRBV7-9 and TRBJ2-5; D remains unclear. In germline, CDR1 is SEHNR, CDR2 FQNEAQ (reference sequence). This CDR3 has 14 amino acids. V was clipped by 4 bases and J by 4 bases, with 13 bases between them. The CDR3 protein is CASSSEGLGETQYF. The CDR3 DNA sequence: TGTGCCAGCAGCTCAGAAGGTCTCGGAGAGACCCAGTACTTC.

This chain links TRBV9 with TRBJ2-1, with D possibly being TRBD1 or TRBD2 (5 bases each). CDR1 and CDR2 from the germline V gene are SGDLS and YYNGEE. The CDR3 sequence is 15 residues long. Trimming removed 0 bases from V and 4 bases from J, with 11 bases in between. The CDR3 sequence is CASSVEGWGYNEQFF. The CDR3 DNA is TGTGCCAGCAGCGTAGAGGGTTGGGGGTACAATGAGCAGTTCTTC.

The V gene is TRBV10-3, the J gene TRBJ2-7; TRBD2 might be the D (6 bases). Between the trimmed V and J ends, which lost 11 bases and 3 bases, there was a span of 14 bases. Germline V lookup: CDR1 ENHRY, CDR2 SYGVKD. The CDR3 consists of 12 residues. The CDR3 loop reads CAVGDSIYEQYF. In DNA, the CDR3 is TGTGCCGTCGGGGACTCCATCTACGAGCAGTACTTC.

A few counts support this clonotype. This chain links TRBV10-3 with TRBJ2-1; 8 positions match TRBD2. The V gene's germline CDR1 is ENHRY and CDR2 SYGVKD. The CDR3 sequence is 17 residues long. After removal of 3 bases from V and 8 bases from J, the junction contained 15 bases not matched to a gene. CDR3 in amino acids: CAISDPGRGANVHEQFF. The CDR3 DNA is TGTGCCATCAGTGACCCCGGGAGGGGGGCCAATGTCCATGAGCAGTTCTTC.

The J gene is TRBJ2-1, the V gene TRBV9; D is unresolved. CDR1 is SGDLS and CDR2 is YYNGEE in the germline V gene. This CDR3 contains 13 residues. Trimming cost V 4 bases and J 12 bases, with 17 bases left between them. CDR3 region: CASSPPGGGGQFF. CDR3 in DNA: TGTGCCAGCAGCCCCCCCGGTGGCGGTGGGCAGTTCTTC.

Remarks on this clonotype: This could be a read error, since a much larger clone is one nucleotide away. The V and J genes are TRBV28 and TRBJ2-7; tentatively, D is TRBD2 (5 bases). The ends were cut back, 6 bases at V and 12 bases at J, with 21 bases in the middle. CDR1 MDHEN and CDR2 SYDVKM come from the germline V gene. CDR3 length: 13 amino acids. The CDR3 DNA is TGTGCCAGCAGCGGGCAACCCGGGGAGACCCTGTACTTC. It specifies CASSGQPGETLYF.

Only a few counts were recorded for this clonotype. The chain joins TRBV6-2 or TRBV6-3 to TRBJ2-7; 8 positions match TRBD2. CDR3 length: 15 residues. Trimming took 4 bases from V and 1 from J; bases not matched to a gene: 6. Germline V CDR1 and CDR2: MNHEY, SVGEGT. For the CDR3, the DNA is TGTGCCAGCAGTTCACATAGCGGGAATTCCTACGAGCAGTACTTC. This encodes CASSSHSGNSYEQYF.

The rearrangement uses TRBV27 and TRBJ2-1; D remains ambiguous. V was trimmed by 1 base and J by 10 bases, leaving 14 bases between them. CDR1 and CDR2 from the germline V gene are MNHEY and SMNVEV (reference sequence). The CDR3 runs 14 residues. CDR3 nucleotide sequence: TGTGCCAGCAGTTTATTGACGCCTGAGAGGGAGCAGTTCTTC. Amino acids: CASSLLTPEREQFF.

This clonotype was picked up many times. The V call is TRBV7-2, the J call TRBJ2-7; unclear D gene. This CDR3 comprises 15 residues. Between the trimmed V and J ends, which lost 1 base and 0 bases, there was a span of 10 bases. Germline-derived CDR1 and CDR2 are SGHTA and FQGNSA. This CDR3 is CASSLVGESSYEQYF. The CDR3 nucleotides are TGTGCCAGCAGCTTAGTTGGCGAGAGCTCCTACGAGCAGTACTTC.

This clonotype was counted ten times or more. The chain recombines TRBV29-1 with TRBJ1-2; 10 bases align to TRBD1. Germline V gives CDR1 SQVTM, CDR2 ANQGSEA. The CDR3 has 15 amino acids. The V gene end was trimmed by 1 base and the J gene end by 8 bases; junction bases not matched to a gene: 10. CDR3 DNA sequence: TGCAGCGTTGAAGGGCCGGGACAGGGGAGAGGCGGCTACACCTTC. This translates into CSVEGPGQGRGGYTF.

This chain connects TRBV27 to TRBJ2-3, with TRBD2 identical over 10 bases. The CDR3 contains 15 residues. The V segment lost 4 bases and the J segment 7 bases; nucleotides outside the gene matches: 8. The germline gives CDR1 MNHEY, CDR2 SMNVEV (reference sequence). In DNA, the CDR3 is TGTGCCAGCAGTTCCGGGGCTAGCGGGGGACATACGCAGTATTTT. Its protein product is CASSSGASGGHTQYF.

This sequence joins TRBV6-5 and TRBJ2-7, with D possibly matching TRBD1 (5 bases). There are 15 residues in the CDR3. Germline V gives CDR1 MNHEY, CDR2 SVGAGI. V was shortened by 5 bases and J by 7 bases, with 21 bases between the two germline ends. The CDR3 DNA sequence: TGTGCCAGCAGTGTCGGGCAGGGCTCCTACAATGAGCAGTACTTC. Amino acids: CASSVGQGSYNEQYF.

This clonotype was counted at least ten times. V is TRBV11-2 and J is TRBJ2-4; D may match TRBD1 or TRBD2 (5 bases each). V lost 5 bases and J lost 12, with 26 bases in between. The CDR3 covers 16 residues. CDR1 and CDR2 (germline): SGHAT, FQNNGV. The CDR3 loop reads CASSPRGAGTHDAQYF. In DNA form, the CDR3 reads TGTGCCAGCAGCCCGAGAGGCGCCGGGACCCACGACGCTCAGTACTTC.

The chain joins TRBV20-1 to TRBJ2-1, with 9 bases matching TRBD2. Germline V lookup: CDR1 DFQATT, CDR2 SNEGSKA (reference sequence). After removal of 4 bases from V and 8 bases from J, the junction contained 6 bases not matched to a gene. The CDR3 consists of 13 residues. This chain's CDR3 is CSATLAGADEQFF. DNA of the CDR3: TGCAGTGCTACGTTAGCGGGGGCCGATGAGCAGTTCTTC.

This clonotype has only a few counts. V gene TRBV2 combines with J gene TRBJ1-1; D remains ambiguous. The V end lost 10 bases, the J end lost 1 base, and 13 bases lay between the germline ends. The CDR3 spans 13 residues. CDR1 is SNHLY and CDR2 is FYNNEI in the germline V gene. The CDR3 here is CATDKYSNTEAFF. Written as DNA, the CDR3 is TGTGCCACCGACAAGTACTCGAACACTGAAGCTTTCTTT.

The chain uses TRBV28 and TRBJ2-1; TRBD2 agrees at 12 bases. This CDR3 is 19 amino acids long. Germline assignment: CDR1 MDHEN and CDR2 SYDVKM. The V segment lost 7 bases and the J segment 0 bases; nucleotides outside the gene matches: 13. CDR3 protein: CASNEWTSGVPSSYNEQFF. The CDR3 DNA sequence: TGTGCCAGCAATGAGTGGACTAGCGGGGTCCCTAGCTCCTACAATGAGCAGTTCTTC.

This clonotype was seen at least ten times. This chain joins TRBV11-2 and TRBJ2-7; 7 bases map to TRBD2. Germline loops: CDR1 SGHAT, CDR2 FQNNGV. The ends lost 1 base at V and 2 bases at J; junction bases unmatched: 8. This CDR3 has 16 amino acids. CDR3 sequence (DNA): TGTGCCAGCAGCTTAGGGACTAGGAGCGGAGCCTACGAGCAGTACTTC. Amino acid sequence: CASSLGTRSGAYEQYF.

The rearrangement uses TRBV6-1 and TRBJ2-7, with TRBD2 identical over 15 bases. V lost 8 bases to trimming and J lost 5 bases; unmatched junction nucleotides: 16. The CDR3 contains 18 residues. In germline, CDR1 is MNHNS, CDR2 SASEGT. DNA for the CDR3: TGTGCCAGCGGCAGGGTTTTCGGGGGACTAGCGGGAGGCCACGAGCAGTACTTC. Translated, it gives CASGRVFGGLAGGHEQYF.

This clonotype came up once. V gene TRBV20-1 combines with J gene TRBJ2-3; 7 nucleotides match TRBD1. Germline V lookup: CDR1 DFQATT, CDR2 SNEGSKA (reference sequence). This CDR3 has 13 residues. Germline trimming cut 0 bases from V and 7 bases from J; bases unmatched to any gene: 4. CDR3 bases: TGCAGTGCTAGAGACACAGGGGAGAATACGCAGTATTTT. Protein product: CSARDTGENTQYF.

The chain uses TRBV6-2 or TRBV6-3 and TRBJ2-7, with D possibly matching TRBD2 (6 bases). Per the germline V gene, CDR1 is MNHEY and CDR2 is SVGEGT. The CDR3 is 14 residues long. V shed 4 bases and J shed 7 bases, with 17 bases lying between them. The CDR3 is CASSLGGPAREQYF. In DNA, the CDR3 is TGTGCCAGCAGTTTGGGGGGACCTGCACGGGAGCAGTACTTC.

In this sample, this clonotype turned up a few times. The rearrangement joins TRBV28 to TRBJ2-1; tentatively, D is TRBD2 (5 bases). Germline lookup yields CDR1 MDHEN and CDR2 SYDVKM. The CDR3 covers 11 residues. The V end was cut by 6 bases, the J end by 8 bases, with 8 bases between. CDR3 loop: CASRRADEQFF. The CDR3 region has the DNA TGTGCCAGCAGGAGGGCCGATGAGCAGTTCTTC.

In its sample, this clonotype was seen many times. V and J are TRBV7-6 and TRBJ2-5; TRBD1 aligns across 10 bases. Trimming took 2 bases from V and 2 from J; bases not matched to a gene: 5. This CDR3 region has 16 residues. Germline V CDR1 and CDR2: SGHVS, FNYEAQ. DNA of the CDR3: TGTGCCAGCAGCTTAAGGGGACAGGGGAGGCAAGAGACCCAGTACTTC. Its protein product is CASSLRGQGRQETQYF.

The V and J genes are TRBV25-1 and TRBJ2-6; 7 bases align to TRBD1. The CDR3 extends over 18 amino acids. CDR1 is MGHDK and CDR2 is SYGVNS in the germline V gene. V gave up 1 base and J gave up 5 bases; unmatched junction bases: 11. The CDR3 region has the DNA TGTGCCAGCAGTGAATCAGGACAGGCCTTGTCGAGGGCCAACGTCCTGACTTTC. It encodes CASSESGQALSRANVLTF.